Listed below are T cell receptor beta chains from one sample, sequenced in a study of technical replicates of blood from a few donors. TCRdb's copy holds only in-frame clones and misses some; the assay was immunoSEQ multiplex PCR. The top ten clones hold 0.25% of a sample with 83,000 or so clones, about 92% of them seen once. The sequenced sample consisted of T cells isolated from PBMCs. All receptors derive from a human donor in good health. Both conserved end residues are part of each CDR3. Each record gives: CDR3 DNA, CDR3 protein, clone size, D gene, J gene, V gene. A D gene is named only where the DNA matches it firmly. The size field is filled for only some rows; it gives once, few, many or a size class.

CDR3nt: TGTGCCAGCAGTTTTGGGGGTGACAGGGGTAATGAAAAACTGTTTTTT
CDR3aa: CASSFGGDRGNEKLFF
abundance: .
d_gene: TRBD1
j_gene: TRBJ1-4
v_gene: TRBV28

CDR3nt: TGTGCCAGCAGCCCCACTCTACTGGACAGGTTTACCTATGGCTACACCTTC
CDR3aa: CASSPTLLDRFTYGYTF
abundance: .
d_gene: TRBD1
j_gene: TRBJ1-2
v_gene: TRBV11-2

CDR3nt: TGTGCCACCAGCACCCTAGATGGACTAGACTACGAGCAGTACTTC
CDR3aa: CATSTLDGLDYEQYF
abundance: .
d_gene: TRBD2
j_gene: TRBJ2-7
v_gene: TRBV15

CDR3nt: TGTGCCAGCAGTTTAGGAGGATCTAGCAATCAGCCCCAGCATTTT
CDR3aa: CASSLGGSSNQPQHF
abundance: .
d_gene: .
j_gene: TRBJ1-5
v_gene: TRBV28

CDR3nt: TGTGCCAGTAACCGGGACAGGGATTCACCCCTCCACTTT
CDR3aa: CASNRDRDSPLHF
abundance: .
d_gene: TRBD1
j_gene: TRBJ1-6
v_gene: TRBV19

CDR3nt: TGTGCCAGCATGTTACAGGGGGCCCCCCTGGCCAAAAACATTCAGTACTTC
CDR3aa: CASMLQGAPLAKNIQYF
abundance: .
d_gene: TRBD1
j_gene: TRBJ2-4
v_gene: TRBV27

CDR3nt: TGTGCCAAAAGCCTGGCTAGCGGGAGCTCAGATACGCAGTATTTT
CDR3aa: CAKSLASGSSDTQYF
abundance: .
d_gene: TRBD2
j_gene: TRBJ2-3
v_gene: TRBV7-9

CDR3nt: TGTGCCAGCAGCTTACCCATGACTAGCGGGAGGGCCTTTTCCTACGAGCAGTACTTC
CDR3aa: CASSLPMTSGRAFSYEQYF
abundance: .
d_gene: TRBD2
j_gene: TRBJ2-7
v_gene: TRBV7-9

CDR3nt: TGTGCCAGCTCACCAGGGGGCACCCATGGCTACACCTTC
CDR3aa: CASSPGGTHGYTF
abundance: .
d_gene: .
j_gene: TRBJ1-2
v_gene: TRBV18

CDR3nt: TGTGCCAGCAGCTTGTACGGGAACACTGAAGCTTTCTTT
CDR3aa: CASSLYGNTEAFF
abundance: .
d_gene: .
j_gene: TRBJ1-1
v_gene: TRBV7-2

CDR3nt: TGTGCCAGCAGCTTATTGAGGGCGGTGGACTACGAGCAGTACTTC
CDR3aa: CASSLLRAVDYEQYF
abundance: .
d_gene: .
j_gene: TRBJ2-7
v_gene: TRBV7-9

CDR3nt: TGCGCCAGCAGCTTCGGCACAGGGGATGGCTACACCTTC
CDR3aa: CASSFGTGDGYTF
abundance: .
d_gene: TRBD1
j_gene: TRBJ1-2
v_gene: TRBV5-1

CDR3nt: TGCGCCAGCAGCCCTATAACTAAGACAGGGCTAGACACCGGGGAGCTGTTTTTT
CDR3aa: CASSPITKTGLDTGELFF
abundance: .
d_gene: TRBD1
j_gene: TRBJ2-2
v_gene: TRBV5-1

CDR3nt: TGCGCCAGCAGCGGAACCGGGACAGGGGGAGACGAGCAGTACTTC
CDR3aa: CASSGTGTGGDEQYF
abundance: once
d_gene: TRBD1
j_gene: TRBJ2-7
v_gene: TRBV5-1

CDR3nt: TGCGCCAGCAGCTTGGCCGCGTCTAGCGGGCCCGAATCCTACAATGAGCAGTTCTTC
CDR3aa: CASSLAASSGPESYNEQFF
abundance: .
d_gene: TRBD2
j_gene: TRBJ2-1
v_gene: TRBV5-1

CDR3nt: TGTGCCAGCAGCAAGACAGGGGTTTATCAGCCCCAGCATTTT
CDR3aa: CASSKTGVYQPQHF
abundance: .
d_gene: TRBD1
j_gene: TRBJ1-5
v_gene: TRBV9

CDR3nt: TGCGCCAGTTCCCCCGGGACAGTTAATTCACCCCTCCACTTT
CDR3aa: CASSPGTVNSPLHF
abundance: .
d_gene: TRBD1
j_gene: TRBJ1-6
v_gene: TRBV5-1

CDR3nt: TGCGCCAGCAGCCAAGTGTACAGGGAAAAACTGTTTTTT
CDR3aa: CASSQVYREKLFF
abundance: .
d_gene: .
j_gene: TRBJ1-4
v_gene: TRBV4-1

CDR3nt: TGTGCCAGCAGCTTAGTCGCGGACAGGTACAATGAGCAGTTCTTC
CDR3aa: CASSLVADRYNEQFF
abundance: .
d_gene: TRBD1
j_gene: TRBJ2-1
v_gene: TRBV11-2

CDR3nt: TGTGCCAGCAGCTCTTTCCAGGGGGTTTATAGCAATCAGCCCCAGCATTTT
CDR3aa: CASSSFQGVYSNQPQHF
abundance: .
d_gene: TRBD1
j_gene: TRBJ1-5
v_gene: TRBV5-8

CDR3nt: TGCGCCAGCAGCTTGTCGGCAGGGGGCAATGAGCAGTTCTTC
CDR3aa: CASSLSAGGNEQFF
abundance: .
d_gene: TRBD1
j_gene: TRBJ2-1
v_gene: TRBV5-1

CDR3nt: TGTGCCTGGAGTGTCTCGACAGGGTATAACCAGCCCCAGCATTTT
CDR3aa: CAWSVSTGYNQPQHF
abundance: .
d_gene: TRBD1
j_gene: TRBJ1-5
v_gene: TRBV30

CDR3nt: TGTGCCAGCAGCCAAGTCGGGACTAGCGGACTAACCTCCTACGAGCAGTACTTC
CDR3aa: CASSQVGTSGLTSYEQYF
abundance: once
d_gene: TRBD2
j_gene: TRBJ2-7
v_gene: TRBV4-2

CDR3nt: TGTGCCAGTCATAAGACAGGGCTGTATAGCAATCAGCCCCAGCATTTT
CDR3aa: CASHKTGLYSNQPQHF
abundance: .
d_gene: TRBD1
j_gene: TRBJ1-5
v_gene: TRBV19

CDR3nt: TGTGCCTGGAGTGGTGGGGGGGGAGGCTACACCTTC
CDR3aa: CAWSGGGGGYTF
abundance: .
d_gene: .
j_gene: TRBJ1-2
v_gene: TRBV30

CDR3nt: TGCGCCAGCACCCGGGAGGGTCTATACAATGAGCAGTTCTTC
CDR3aa: CASTREGLYNEQFF
abundance: .
d_gene: TRBD2
j_gene: TRBJ2-1
v_gene: TRBV10-2

CDR3nt: TGTGCCAGCAGCCTAAGTTATATCTCTGGAAACACCATATATTTT
CDR3aa: CASSLSYISGNTIYF
abundance: .
d_gene: .
j_gene: TRBJ1-3
v_gene: TRBV9

CDR3nt: TGTGCCAGCAGGGTAGGACAGCCACACCAAGAGACCCAGTACTTC
CDR3aa: CASRVGQPHQETQYF
abundance: .
d_gene: .
j_gene: TRBJ2-5
v_gene: TRBV5-4

CDR3nt: TGTGCCAGCAGCGATCGACTCCAAGATGGCTACACCTTC
CDR3aa: CASSDRLQDGYTF
abundance: once
d_gene: .
j_gene: TRBJ1-2
v_gene: TRBV7-3

CDR3nt: TGTGCCAGCAGTTTAGGGCACCCAGGGGGCGGAACCTACGAGCAGTACTTC
CDR3aa: CASSLGHPGGGTYEQYF
abundance: .
d_gene: TRBD1
j_gene: TRBJ2-7
v_gene: TRBV27

CDR3nt: TGTGCCAGCGGGGACAGCCTGAACACTGAAGCTTTCTTT
CDR3aa: CASGDSLNTEAFF
abundance: .
d_gene: TRBD1
j_gene: TRBJ1-1
v_gene: TRBV6-6

CDR3nt: TGTGCCTGGAGTGGGCTCACATACGAGCAGTACTTC
CDR3aa: CAWSGLTYEQYF
abundance: .
d_gene: .
j_gene: TRBJ2-7
v_gene: TRBV30

CDR3nt: TGTGCCAGCTCGGTACAGGGGGGAAAATCACCCCTCCACTTT
CDR3aa: CASSVQGGKSPLHF
abundance: once
d_gene: TRBD1
j_gene: TRBJ1-6
v_gene: TRBV18

CDR3nt: TGTGCCAGCAGCTTACCGGGACAGGGGAACACTGAAGCTTTCTTT
CDR3aa: CASSLPGQGNTEAFF
abundance: .
d_gene: TRBD1
j_gene: TRBJ1-1
v_gene: TRBV5-4

CDR3nt: TGCGCCAGCAGCCCAGACGGGGGAGCGGGACACACGGGAACCTACGAGCAGTACTTC
CDR3aa: CASSPDGGAGHTGTYEQYF
abundance: .
d_gene: .
j_gene: TRBJ2-7
v_gene: TRBV5-1

CDR3nt: TGTGCCAGCAGCCATCTCGGGACAGGGGATGTCGGGGAGCTGTTTTTT
CDR3aa: CASSHLGTGDVGELFF
abundance: few
d_gene: TRBD1
j_gene: TRBJ2-2
v_gene: TRBV7-9

CDR3nt: TGTGCCAGTTCAACACAGGGTCAGTTGGGTGAAGCTTTCTTT
CDR3aa: CASSTQGQLGEAFF
abundance: .
d_gene: .
j_gene: TRBJ1-1
v_gene: TRBV6-1

CDR3nt: TGTGCCTGGAGTCCCGCACGGCGCGGGGTGAACACTGAAGCTTTCTTT
CDR3aa: CAWSPARRGVNTEAFF
abundance: .
d_gene: .
j_gene: TRBJ1-1
v_gene: TRBV30

CDR3nt: TGTGCCAGCAGTTTGGAACAGGGGGCTTATGGCTACACCTTC
CDR3aa: CASSLEQGAYGYTF
abundance: .
d_gene: TRBD1
j_gene: TRBJ1-2
v_gene: TRBV27

CDR3nt: TGCAGCGTCGATGTACTAGCGACTGACACAACCTACGAGCAGTACTTC
CDR3aa: CSVDVLATDTTYEQYF
abundance: .
d_gene: TRBD2
j_gene: TRBJ2-7
v_gene: TRBV29-1

CDR3nt: TGTGCCAGTAGTATCCTACCCGACGGGAACTATGGCTACACCTTC
CDR3aa: CASSILPDGNYGYTF
abundance: .
d_gene: .
j_gene: TRBJ1-2
v_gene: TRBV19

CDR3nt: TGTGCCAGCAGTTACGGGCAGATTAACTATGGCTACACCTTC
CDR3aa: CASSYGQINYGYTF
abundance: once
d_gene: .
j_gene: TRBJ1-2
v_gene: TRBV6-5

CDR3nt: TGTGCCAGCAGCAACCTCACAGATACGCAGTATTTT
CDR3aa: CASSNLTDTQYF
abundance: .
d_gene: .
j_gene: TRBJ2-3
v_gene: TRBV21-1

CDR3nt: TGTGCCAGCTCCCTACGACAGGTCAATGGTGCAACTAATGAAAAACTGTTTTTT
CDR3aa: CASSLRQVNGATNEKLFF
abundance: .
d_gene: .
j_gene: TRBJ1-4
v_gene: TRBV18

CDR3nt: TGCAGCGTTGGCCCAACTTTGGGTAGCGGGACTGCCTACGAGCAGTACTTC
CDR3aa: CSVGPTLGSGTAYEQYF
abundance: once
d_gene: TRBD2
j_gene: TRBJ2-7
v_gene: TRBV29-1

CDR3nt: TGTGCCAGCAGCGCCGGGGGACTCGATGAGCAGTTCTTC
CDR3aa: CASSAGGLDEQFF
abundance: few
d_gene: .
j_gene: TRBJ2-1
v_gene: TRBV7-9

CDR3nt: TGTGCCACCAGCTCTAGCGGGGGGGAGTACGAGCAGTACTTC
CDR3aa: CATSSSGGEYEQYF
abundance: .
d_gene: TRBD2
j_gene: TRBJ2-7
v_gene: TRBV15

CDR3nt: TGTGCTAGCAGCTTAGGTTCGATTGGGGGGGGGCAAGAGACCCAGTACTTC
CDR3aa: CASSLGSIGGGQETQYF
abundance: .
d_gene: TRBD2
j_gene: TRBJ2-5
v_gene: TRBV7-7

CDR3nt: TGTGCCAGTAGTTTAACAGGTGGGCAGCCCCAGCATTTT
CDR3aa: CASSLTGGQPQHF
abundance: few
d_gene: .
j_gene: TRBJ1-5
v_gene: TRBV19

CDR3nt: TGTGCCAGCAGTTACTCGATAGGGCAGGGCTATGGCTACACCTTC
CDR3aa: CASSYSIGQGYGYTF
abundance: .
d_gene: .
j_gene: TRBJ1-2
v_gene: TRBV6-6

CDR3nt: TGTGCCAGCTCACCGGGTGGACTAGCGATCGACGAGCAGTACTTC
CDR3aa: CASSPGGLAIDEQYF
abundance: .
d_gene: TRBD2
j_gene: TRBJ2-7
v_gene: TRBV18

CDR3nt: TGCGCCAGCAGCTCGACAGGGGCGTACCAAGAGACCCAGTACTTC
CDR3aa: CASSSTGAYQETQYF
abundance: .
d_gene: TRBD1
j_gene: TRBJ2-5
v_gene: TRBV5-1

CDR3nt: TGTGCCAGCAGCGTGGACAGGCTGAACACTGAAGCTTTCTTT
CDR3aa: CASSVDRLNTEAFF
abundance: .
d_gene: TRBD1
j_gene: TRBJ1-1
v_gene: TRBV7-9

CDR3nt: TGTGCCATCAGTGAGTCACAGGTGTGGCAGTTCTTC
CDR3aa: CAISESQVWQFF
abundance: .
d_gene: .
j_gene: TRBJ2-1
v_gene: TRBV10-3

CDR3nt: TGTGCCAGCAGGGGACAGATCTTAAACGTCCTGACTTTC
CDR3aa: CASRGQILNVLTF
abundance: .
d_gene: TRBD1
j_gene: TRBJ2-6
v_gene: TRBV28

CDR3nt: TGTGCCAGCAGCTTACCCCGGGTGGGTGAAGCTTTCTTT
CDR3aa: CASSLPRVGEAFF
abundance: .
d_gene: .
j_gene: TRBJ1-1
v_gene: TRBV11-1

CDR3nt: TGCGCCAGCAGCCGCGCTATTCTAGCGGGAGCGGAGACCCAGTACTTC
CDR3aa: CASSRAILAGAETQYF
abundance: .
d_gene: TRBD2
j_gene: TRBJ2-5
v_gene: TRBV5-1

CDR3nt: TGTGCCAGCAGTAGGGACAGCTTTAATGAAAAACTGTTTTTT
CDR3aa: CASSRDSFNEKLFF
abundance: .
d_gene: TRBD1
j_gene: TRBJ1-4
v_gene: TRBV6-5

CDR3nt: TGTGCCAGCAATAGAGCGGGAGTAGTGACCCAGTACTTC
CDR3aa: CASNRAGVVTQYF
abundance: .
d_gene: TRBD2
j_gene: TRBJ2-5
v_gene: TRBV6-5